What follows is one TCR beta chain and its context. Its antigen has not been determined. No much larger clonotype is one base removed from it; base qualities were not supplied. Libraries were prepared through the immunoSEQ multiplex PCR assay. TCRdb re-hosts the immuneACCESS table, in-frame sequences only. Its copies lack some clones; in the studies checked, an unresolved V gene accounts for under half of them, and the cause for the rest is not known. This sample comprises some 35,000 clones, roughly 86% of them detected only once. About 2.5% of the sample lies in the top ten. The germline V gene yields MNHNS for CDR1 and SASEGT for CDR2. Reading from cysteine to phenylalanine, the CDR3 counts 15 amino acids. The read is trimmed to its CDR3 DNA, 45 bases read in frame from base 1. Relative to germline, V is missing 7 bases and J is missing 4 bases, with 8 bases of the junction outside any gene match.

Memory CD4+ T cells were sorted ex vivo from peripheral blood of narcolepsy patients and healthy controls for TCR Vbeta sequencing. These data originate in a study of T cells in narcolepsy listed by TCRdb under 2018. Some background on the complete study: The study enrolled patients with narcolepsy type 1 or type 2 (NT1, NT2) together with healthy control donors. To look for autoreactive T cells in narcolepsy patients that target self-antigens of hypocretin neurons (hypocretin, TRIB2), the study used TCR Vbeta sequencing to follow clonotypes in blood and CSF. Overall study results and their limits: According to the report, autoreactive clonotypes were detected serially in the blood of the same patients and of different patients, but not in healthy controls. Some blood memory CD4+ repertoires from patients and controls contained no sequences matching autoreactive T cell clones. Plots that compared CSF and blood CD4+ T cell clonotypes from the same patient highlighted HCRT-specific and TRIB2-specific autoreactive clonotypes. Patients and controls had similar numbers of sequenced blood memory CD4+ clonotypes, with averages of approximately 40,000 in patients and 30,000 to 35,000 in controls.

The TCR was taken from a human donor in good health. The sequenced sample was memory (CD45RA-) CD4+ T cells from blood. Interpreted using the paper, the cell subset or site label stands for: memory T cells sorted ex vivo from peripheral blood. The sequence is built from TRBV6-1 and TRBJ1-3; 9 junctional bases match TRBD1. The DNA is as follows: TGTGCCAGCAAGGAACAGGGGGCGCTCGGAAACACCATATATTTT. It encodes CASKEQGALGNTIYF.